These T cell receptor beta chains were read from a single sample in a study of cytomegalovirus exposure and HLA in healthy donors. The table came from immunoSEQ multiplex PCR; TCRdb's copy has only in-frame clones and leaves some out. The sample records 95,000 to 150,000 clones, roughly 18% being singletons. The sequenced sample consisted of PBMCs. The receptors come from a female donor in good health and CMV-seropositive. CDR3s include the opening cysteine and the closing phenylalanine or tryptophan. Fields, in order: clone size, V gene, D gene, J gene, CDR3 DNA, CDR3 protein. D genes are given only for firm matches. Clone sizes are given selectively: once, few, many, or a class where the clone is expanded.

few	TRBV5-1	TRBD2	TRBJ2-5	TGCGCCAGCAGCCCACTAGCGGGGGGGCAAGAGACCCAGTACTTC	CASSPLAGGQETQYF
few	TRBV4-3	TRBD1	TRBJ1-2	TGCGCCAGCAGCCAAGTAGGGGACAGGGAGCCGTACGGCTACACCTTC	CASSQVGDREPYGYTF
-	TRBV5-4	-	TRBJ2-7	TGTGCCAGCAGCTTTAACAGCTACGAGCAGTACTTC	CASSFNSYEQYF
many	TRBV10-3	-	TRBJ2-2	TGTGCCATCAGGAGGACGGAGGTCACCGGGGAGCTGTTTTTT	CAIRRTEVTGELFF
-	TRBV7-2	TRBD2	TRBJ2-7	TGTGCCAGCAGCTCGACGACTAGCGGCTCCTACGAGCAGTACTTC	CASSSTTSGSYEQYF
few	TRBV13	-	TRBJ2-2	TGTGCCAGCAGCTCTCCGGCCGGGGAGCTGTTTTTT	CASSSPAGELFF
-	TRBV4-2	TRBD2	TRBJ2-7	TGTGCCAGCAGCCAAGCTAGCGGGAGGTACGAGCAGTACTTC	CASSQASGRYEQYF
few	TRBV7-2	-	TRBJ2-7	TGTGCCAGCAGCTTAGAACCCACTAGCTCCTACGAGCAGTACTTC	CASSLEPTSSYEQYF
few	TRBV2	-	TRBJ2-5	TGTGCCCGGAGTTTGGGGGGGGCAGAGACCCAGTACTTC	CARSLGGAETQYF
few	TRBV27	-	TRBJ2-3	TGTGCCAGCAGTTTATTAAGTGTCCCAGCGCCACACACAGATACGCAGTATTTT	CASSLLSVPAPHTDTQYF
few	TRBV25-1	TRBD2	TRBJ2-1	TGTGCCAGCAGCCCGGGACTAGCGGGAGGGAATGAGCAGTTCTTC	CASSPGLAGGNEQFF
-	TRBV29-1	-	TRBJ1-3	TGCAGCGCCGAGAGGGACTCTGGAAACACCATATATTTT	CSAERDSGNTIYF
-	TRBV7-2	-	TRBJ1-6	TGTGCCAGCAGCTTAACACAGGGTAATTCACCCCTCCACTTT	CASSLTQGNSPLHF
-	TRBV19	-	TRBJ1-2	TGTGCCAGCCAAAATCTACCGGCTAACTATGGCTACACCTTC	CASQNLPANYGYTF
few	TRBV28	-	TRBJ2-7	TGTGCCAGCAGGCCCCCTAGCGTATGGACTGACGAGCAGTACTTC	CASRPPSVWTDEQYF
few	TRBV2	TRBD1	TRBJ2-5	TGTGCCAGCAGTGAAGCTCCGGGACAGGGGCGAGAGACCCAGTACTTC	CASSEAPGQGRETQYF
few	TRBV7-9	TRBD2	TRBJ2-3	TGTGCCAGCAGCCCCACAACGGGGACTATACACCACACAGATACGCAGTATTTT	CASSPTTGTIHHTDTQYF
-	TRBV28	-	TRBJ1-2	TGTGCCACCCAGAGGGACTATGGCTACACCTTC	CATQRDYGYTF